Listed below are T cell receptor beta chains from one sample, sequenced in a study of blood T cell repertoires in COVID-19. Only in-frame clones appear in the TCRdb table, and some are missing; sequencing was by immunoSEQ multiplex PCR. This table holds 130,000 or so clones, 79% found once. Sequencing was done on a sample of peripheral blood. All receptors derive from a woman aged 70-85 years with COVID-19, enrolled during active disease. CDR3s include the opening cysteine and the closing phenylalanine or tryptophan.

>TRBV6-2/TRBV6-3|TRBJ2-7
CASSPIPPGYEQYF
>TRBV3-1/TRBV3-2|TRBJ2-7
CASSQPIGGGEQYF
>TRBV9|TRBJ2-5
CASATPSGGSETQYF
>TRBV10-3|TRBJ1-5
CAISEQGAGNQPQHF
>TRBV7-2|TRBJ1-1
CASSPDTSYTEAFF
>TRBV7-8|TRBJ1-2
CASSPDIANYGYTF
>TRBV7-8|TRBJ2-7
CASRQGSSAYEQYF
>TRBV2|TRBJ1-2
CARSDRTNYGYTF
>TRBV6-5|TRBJ1-5
CASRRTGNQPQHF
>TRBV28|TRBJ2-2
CASKRGQGQTGELFF